The 13 T cell receptor beta chains listed next were all sequenced from one sample in a study of cytomegalovirus exposure and HLA in healthy donors. Profiling relied on immunoSEQ multiplex PCR, and the TCRdb table lists in-frame clones only, not all of them. The sample has roughly 280,000 clones, about 86% seen once. The sample taken for sequencing was PBMCs. Every receptor here comes from a woman aged 18-29 years in good health and CMV-seronegative.

The chain joins TRBV19 to TRBJ1-1, with 7 bases identical to TRBD1. Germline CDR1 LNHDA, CDR2 SQIVND (reference sequence). The CDR3 loop spans 15 amino acids. V lost 3 bases to trimming and J lost 5 bases; unmatched junction nucleotides: 9. The CDR3 region has the DNA TGTGCCAGTAGTATGCAGCAGGGGGTTCGGACTGAAGCTTTCTTT. It specifies CASSMQQGVRTEAFF.

The genes are TRBV18 and TRBJ1-1, with a weak D call TRBD1 (6 bases). The V and J ends lost 2 bases and 1 base respectively, with 14 bases between them. The CDR3 sequence is 16 residues long. The germline CDR1 and CDR2 sequences are KGHSH and LQKENI. This chain's CDR3 is CASSPNRVRANTEAFF. The CDR3 DNA reads as TGTGCCAGCTCACCAAACAGGGTCAGGGCGAACACTGAAGCTTTCTTT.

This clone was recorded only once. The V call is TRBV28, the J call TRBJ2-7; the match to TRBD1 covers 7 bases. Germline V gene data show CDR1 as MDHEN and CDR2 as SYDVKM. Losses at the gene ends were 1 base for V and 1 base for J; bases not matched to a gene: 4. This CDR3 has 15 residues. CDR3 sequence reads: CASSLFRTGSYEQYF. Here the CDR3 DNA reads TGTGCCAGCAGTTTATTCAGGACAGGATCCTACGAGCAGTACTTC.

V usage is TRBV7-9 and J usage is TRBJ1-2, with 10 bases aligning to TRBD1. The germline CDR1 and CDR2 sequences are SEHNR and FQNEAQ (reference sequence). The CDR3 is made up of 16 amino acids. V dropped 3 bases and J dropped 0; count of bases not matched to a gene: 4. DNA of the CDR3: TGTGCCAGCAGCTTCGACAGGGGGCCCGCTAACTATGGCTACACCTTC. It translates to CASSFDRGPANYGYTF.

This chain links TRBV7-6 with TRBJ2-7; TRBD1 is a possible D gene (5 bases). The CDR3 contains 16 residues. V was trimmed by 5 bases and J by 3 bases, leaving 20 bases between them. Germline V gene lookup returns CDR1 SGHVS and CDR2 FNYEAQ. The CDR3 here is CASSEEARGRDYEQYF. CDR3 DNA sequence: TGTGCCAGCAGCGAAGAGGCTAGGGGAAGAGACTACGAGCAGTACTTC. Full variable domain (rest looked up from reference TRBV7-6 and TRBJ2-7): GAGVSQSPRYKVTKRGQDVALRCDPISGHVSLYWYRQALGQGPEFLTYFNYEAQQDKSGLPNDRFSAERPEGSISTLTIQRTEQRDSAMYRCASSEEARGRDYEQYFGPGTRLTVT.

The chain joins TRBV5-5 to TRBJ1-6; D not resolved. The CDR3 covers 15 residues. Germline V gene data show CDR1 as SGHKS and CDR2 as YYEKEE (reference sequence). V lost 6 bases and J 4 bases, leaving 14 bases between the germline ends. This CDR3 reads CASNVNLGYNSPLHF. Written as DNA, the CDR3 is TGTGCCAGCAACGTTAATCTAGGTTATAATTCACCCCTCCACTTT. The full variable domain, its missing parts supplied by reference TRBV5-5 and TRBJ1-6, is DAGVTQSPTHLIKTRGQQVTLRCSPISGHKSVSWYQQVLGQGPQFIFQYYEKEERGRGNFPDRFSARQFPNYSSELNVNALLLGDSALYLCASNVNLGYNSPLHFGNGTRLTVT.

V is TRBV27 and J is TRBJ1-5; 8 bases line up with TRBD1. Germline trimming cut 6 bases from V and 7 bases from J; bases unmatched to any gene: 5. The germline CDR1 and CDR2 sequences are MNHEY and SMNVEV (reference sequence). The CDR3 consists of 13 residues. Here the CDR3 reads CASRAQGAQPQHF. CDR3 DNA: TGTGCCAGCAGAGCCCAGGGGGCCCAGCCCCAGCATTTT.

The J gene is TRBJ1-5, the V gene TRBV30; 9 bases agree with TRBD1. CDR3 length equals 15 residues. In germline, CDR1 is GTSNPN, CDR2 SVGIG (reference sequence). The junction had 7 bases not matched to a gene; V was cut back by 1 base and J by 6 bases. The CDR3 bases are TGTGCCTGGAGTGGGTACAGGGGGCCGGGTCAGCCCCAGCATTTT. It is translated as CAWSGYRGPGQPQHF.

J is TRBJ2-7 and V is TRBV4-2; 8 bases map to TRBD2. The CDR3 has 16 residues. Germline CDR1 reads LGHNA; CDR2 reads YNFKEQ. The J segment lost 2 bases and the V segment lost 4 bases, leaving 10 bases of the junction unmatched. The CDR3 is CASSPLSGSPTYEQYF. In DNA, the CDR3 is TGTGCCAGCAGCCCGCTAAGCGGGAGTCCCACCTACGAGCAGTACTTC.

The chain carries TRBV7-9 and TRBJ2-7; TRBD2 matches 7 bases. Germline CDR1 is SEHNR and CDR2 is FQNEAQ (reference sequence). CDR3 length: 13 amino acids. CDR3: CASATGGSNEQYF. CDR3 nucleotides: TGTGCGTCCGCGACGGGAGGCAGCAACGAGCAGTACTTC.

The chain joins TRBV19 to TRBJ2-7, with 12 bases fitting TRBD1. Looked up from germline, CDR1 is LNHDA and CDR2 is SQIVND (reference sequence). There are 15 residues in the CDR3. J lost 2 bases, V lost 5 bases, and 4 bases had no gene match. DNA for the CDR3: TGTGCCAGTAGTCTAGGGACAGGGGGCACCTACGAGCAGTACTTC. Translation: CASSLGTGGTYEQYF.

The gene calls are TRBV6-5 and TRBJ2-7; a possible D gene is TRBD1 (7 bases). This CDR3 has 16 amino acids. Between the trimmed V and J ends, which lost 3 bases and 0 bases, there was a span of 15 bases. CDR1 and CDR2 (germline): MNHEY, SVGAGI. The CDR3 protein is CASSYRGTAASYEQYF. CDR3 coding DNA: TGTGCCAGCAGTTATCGGGGGACAGCCGCCTCCTACGAGCAGTACTTC.

This rearrangement joins TRBV4-3 to TRBJ1-5; D gene ambiguous. Trimming stripped 1 base from V and 6 bases from J, with 7 bases between. The CDR3 is 13 amino acids. Germline-derived CDR1 and CDR2 are LGHNA and YSLEER. The CDR3 protein is CASSQVTSQPQHF. The CDR3 region has the DNA TGCGCCAGCAGCCAAGTAACCAGTCAGCCCCAGCATTTT.